A single sample gave rise to the 12 T cell receptor beta chains below, sequenced in a study of control samples from healthy donors and cancer patients. Assay used: immunoSEQ multiplex PCR; TCRdb lists only in-frame clones, some missing. Of 45,000 to 60,000 clones in the sample, 85% to 95% were seen once. Sequencing was done on a sample of PBMCs. These receptors were obtained from a man aged 25 to 40 with colorectal cancer.

The V call is TRBV6-2 or TRBV6-3, the J call TRBJ1-4; D remains ambiguous. The CDR3 length is 14 residues. Per germline, CDR1 MNHEY and CDR2 SVGEGT. The V end lost 4 bases, the J end lost 8 bases, and 14 bases lay between the germline ends. The CDR3 coding sequence is TGTGCCAGCAGTTTGTCGGACCCTATCGAAAAACTGTTTTTT. This sequence encodes CASSLSDPIEKLFF.

CDR3 loop: CASSLGGFNSPLHF. CDR3 nucleotides: TGTGCCAGCAGCTTAGGGGGTTTCAATTCACCCCTCCACTTT. The chain recombines TRBV7-2 with TRBJ1-6, with D hard to call. Germline V gene lookup returns CDR1 SGHTA and CDR2 FQGNSA. The ends were cut back, 1 base at V and 7 bases at J, with 8 bases in the middle. This CDR3 comprises 14 residues.

The chain couples TRBV21-1 to TRBJ1-1. TRBV21-1 is a documented pseudogene. CDR3 size: 13 residues. CDR3 sequence reads: CASSKRKRCEAFF. CDR3 nucleotides: TGTGCCAGCAGCAAAAGGAAGAGGTGTGAAGCTTTCTTT.

V usage is TRBV10-2 and J usage is TRBJ2-7; TRBD1 aligns across 7 bases. V was clipped by 2 bases and J by 7 bases; unmatched bases: 11. CDR3 length equals 15 residues. CDR1 and CDR2 (germline): WSHSY, SAAADI. CDR3 loop: CASSETTGLVVEQYF. The CDR3 region has the DNA TGCGCCAGCAGTGAGACGACAGGGTTGGTGGTGGAGCAGTACTTC.

This clone was seen just once. The chain joins TRBV5-1 to TRBJ2-2; D remains ambiguous. With 3 bases removed from V and 4 bases from J, the gap between germline ends came to 10 bases. Germline V gives CDR1 SGHRS, CDR2 YFSETQ. This CDR3 region has 14 residues. CDR3 amino acids: CASSSALSTGELFF. As DNA, the CDR3 is TGCGCCAGCAGCTCGGCTCTTTCCACCGGGGAGCTGTTTTTT.

The genes are TRBV9 and TRBJ1-3; D uncertain. V shed 4 bases and J shed 3 bases, with 14 bases lying between them. Germline-derived CDR1 and CDR2 are SGDLS and YYNGEE. This CDR3 comprises 15 residues. CDR3 region: CASSLGETGGNTIYF. Here the CDR3 DNA reads TGTGCCAGCAGCCTTGGGGAGACGGGTGGAAACACCATATATTTT.

CDR3 sequence reads: CASSQGHSGNTIYF. The CDR3 bases are TGCGCCAGCAGCCAGGGGCACTCTGGAAACACCATATATTTT. V usage is TRBV4-1 and J usage is TRBJ1-3; the D gene is possibly TRBD1 (5 bases). The CDR3 is 14 residues long. CDR1 and CDR2 (germline): MGHRA, YSYEKL. Trimming shortened V by 3 bases and J by 0 bases, and 6 bases separated the two germline ends.

The chain joins TRBV5-1 to TRBJ1-3; TRBD1 is a possible D gene (5 bases). Germline V gives CDR1 SGHRS, CDR2 YFSETQ. The V end was cut by 4 bases, the J end by 2 bases, with 16 bases between. The CDR3 contains 16 residues. The CDR3 sequence: CASSGSLGTTGNTIYF. In nucleotides, the CDR3 is TGCGCCAGCAGCGGGTCCCTGGGGACTACTGGAAACACCATATATTTT.

The genes are TRBV6-5 and TRBJ2-1; D gene unclear. This CDR3 comprises 15 residues. The V and J ends lost 6 bases and 0 bases respectively, with 12 bases between them. Germline CDR1 is MNHEY and CDR2 is SVGAGI. The CDR3 sequence is CASSPPRSSYNEQFF. CDR3 in DNA: TGTGCCAGCAGCCCCCCGAGAAGCTCCTACAATGAGCAGTTCTTC.

This chain links TRBV19 with TRBJ1-5; tentative D call: TRBD1 (6 bases). V was pared by 0 bases and J by 10 bases, with 10 bases between. The germline gives CDR1 LNHDA, CDR2 SQIVND (reference sequence). This CDR3 is 13 amino acids long. CDR3 sequence: CASSIDHRAPQHF. The CDR3 coding sequence is TGTGCCAGTAGTATAGACCACAGGGCCCCCCAGCATTTT.

This chain joins TRBV5-8 and TRBJ1-3; no clear D. Looked up from germline, CDR1 is SGHTS and CDR2 is YDEGEE. The CDR3 has 13 amino acids. V lost 4 bases and J 6 bases, leaving 11 bases between the germline ends. CDR3 sequence (DNA): TGTGCCAGCAGCGCCCGAGGACCAAACACCATATATTTT. Protein product: CASSARGPNTIYF.

The chain recombines TRBV3-1 (or the pseudogene TRBV3-2) with TRBJ1-4; tentatively, D is TRBD1 (5 bases). Deletions cut 5 bases from V and 4 bases from J, with 11 bases between. Germline V gene data show CDR1 as LGHDT and CDR2 as YNNKEL (reference sequence). This CDR3 has 14 amino acids. CDR3 sequence reads: CASSEGRNNEKLFF. CDR3 bases: TGTGCCAGCAGCGAGGGACGGAATAATGAAAAACTGTTTTTT.